This T cell receptor beta chain was retrieved from a study of shared clonotypes between healthy human individuals (dated by TCRdb to 2018 to 2020). Turning to the overall study: Three men and a couple of women, aged 18 to 49 years, made up the cohort. For each donor, CD4 naive and CD4 memory were each run on three plates, CD8 naive on two plates, and CD8 memory on one plate. Each donor's leukapheresis produced roughly between roughly 0.9 and 9 billion PBMCs. To estimate repertoire size and how much clonotype sharing occurs between individuals, the study deeply sequenced the blood TCR repertoires of five or six healthy adults. Different laboratories and diverse techniques were used to prepare libraries and sequence TCR repertoires, to increase sequencing depth and limit assay-specific biases.

CD8 naive samples consisted of CD45RO-negative cells that were positively selected for CCR7, yielding a CD45RA+CCR7+ population without TemRA cells. The donors were healthy, HIV-negative adults with no recently reported acute infections or vaccinations. Every donor was a Caucasian adult living in Nashville, Tennessee, USA. After blood collection by leukapheresis, PBMCs were isolated using Ficoll-Histopaque density gradient centrifugation and then cryopreserved in the vapor phase of liquid nitrogen. Purity and quantity of every magnetically sorted T cell population were checked by analytical flow cytometry. Each sorted fraction had its genomic DNA isolated and then quantified by UV absorbance on a Nanodrop 2000c. Study-wide conclusions, independent of this receptor: Rarefaction of sorted-subset datasets indicated incomplete sequencing despite the large sequencing depth. Because the study included only a small number of donors, the genetic and exposure-history diversity represented was limited. Sampling was limited to blood, and TCR repertoires in tissue likely differ from TCR repertoires in blood. Approximately 5% of naive CD4, 3.5% of naive CD8, around 2.3% of memory CD4, and 0.4% of memory CD8 clonotypes were shared across several donors. Based on pairwise subsampling, the degree of clonotype sharing among donors was expected to be affected by sequencing depth. Larger estimated clonotype richness was generally found for naive subsets than for memory subsets. Compared with non-shared clonotypes, clonotypes shared by all four sorted-subset donors had higher generation probabilities.

This clone was found once. This receptor's antigen is unknown. Base-call qualities are not available, and no considerably larger clone is one nucleotide away. V is cut by 8 bases and J by 3 bases, and the space between the germline ends is 14 bases. From a lookup of the germline V gene, CDR1 and CDR2 are MGHRA and YSYEKL. The CDR3 contains 13 residues, cysteine and phenylalanine counted. CDR3 DNA is the only sequence kept; it has 39 bases, read in frame from the first base. Using the deep immunoSEQ assay, multiplex PCR amplified TCR CDR3 regions from genomic DNA. Extracted genomic DNA from each cell subset was distributed evenly across all wells of several immunoSEQ 96-well plates, and each plate was treated as a replicate. For sorted subsets, each replicate PCR was loaded with around 200 ng genomic DNA, equivalent to 25,000 to 35,000 T cell genomes. Purified libraries were measured with a Qubit 3.0 fluorometer, size-checked on a Bioanalyzer 2100, and measured again with the KAPA Library Quantification kit. Every immunoSEQ 96-well plate was sequenced on a dedicated single-read 150-cycle Illumina NextSeq 550 flow cell. Per the source publication's procedure: Because only junctional sequences without quality scores were contained in the immunoSEQ output, filtering matching that applied to full-length reads could not be performed. To assign V/J genes and CDR3, sequences were annotated using PyIR, a Python wrapper for IgBLAST v1.9, with IMGT germline references. Reads were filtered out if the reads had weak V/J assignments (E-value above 1e-6), no CDR3, stop codons, out-of-frame junctions, or ambiguous translated residues. V3J clonotypes were defined as sequences sharing an identical inferred V gene, J gene, and CDR3 amino acid sequence. Percentage overlap between repertoires was calculated by dividing the number of shared unique clonotypes by the size of the smaller repertoire. Richness of each repertoire was evaluated using RTK rarefaction, the Chao1 estimator, and Recon v2.1 estimates of unobserved clonotypes. OLGA was used to compute generation probabilities for all TCRbeta clonotypes that the gDNA method yielded from a few donors. TCRdb provides this immuneACCESS table in a form limited to in-frame rearrangements. Some clones are lacking; in checked studies, under half of them reflect an unresolved V gene, and why the rest are absent is not known. V and J calls and clone size are copied from that table; D and trimming were computed from the DNA. For this sample there are about 600,000 clones; nearly 97% appear just once. About 0.11% of the sample comes from the top ten.

The TCR comes from a woman aged 25 to 39 in good health. This chain is built from TRBV4-1 and TRBJ2-7, with TRBD1 as a weak D call on 6 bases. Sequenced input: naive CD8+ T cells sorted from blood. This sample's cell subset or site label indicates: CD45RA+CCR7+. The DNA is TGCGCCAGCGGCACAGGGTTGGGCTACGAGCAGTACTTC. This gives the protein CASGTGLGYEQYF.